This passage covers 9 T cell receptor beta chains from one sample sequenced in a study of CD8+CD57+ T cells in acquired aplastic anemia. Profiling that covered TCR beta VDJ and CDR3 relied on genomic DNA as its template. Each CDR3 protein gets one entry after TCRdb re-called the reads with MiXCR. Among approximately 470,000 distinct CDR3 sequences, less than 35% were seen once, and the ten largest hold 0.8% to 0.85%. Only patients with CD8+CD57+ cell expansion on flow cytometry were chosen for sequencing. Specimen: sorted CD4+, CD8+, or CD8+CD57+ T cells (not recorded which) from PBMCs. The receptors originated from a human donor with aplastic anemia.

There are a few counts of this clonotype. J is TRBJ2-7 and V is TRBV20-1; D is perhaps TRBD1 (5 bases). This CDR3 region has 15 residues. V lost 0 bases to trimming and J lost 5 bases, with 17 bases between them. The germline V gene encodes CDR1 DFQATT and CDR2 SNEGSKA (reference sequence). CDR3 DNA sequence: TGCAGTGCTAGAGATTCCCGAACCCCCAGGGACGAGCAGTACTTC. It is translated as CSARDSRTPRDEQYF.

This clonotype showed up many times. The chain employs TRBV10-2 and TRBJ2-7; D is possibly TRBD2 (7 bases). The CDR3 covers 13 residues. The V and J ends lost 3 bases and 6 bases respectively, with 12 bases between them. Germline lookup yields CDR1 WSHSY and CDR2 SAAADI. CDR3 protein: CASSDGGAREQYF. The CDR3 nucleotides read TGCGCCAGCAGTGATGGGGGGGCGCGCGAGCAGTACTTC.

This clonotype was seen ten or more times. The chain carries TRBV5-1 and TRBJ2-5; no clear D. Germline values: CDR1 SGHRS, CDR2 YFSETQ. The CDR3 length is 12 residues. The V gene lost 5 bases and the J gene lost 1 base, with 6 bases spanning the gap. The chain's CDR3 is CASRQIQETQYF. CDR3 DNA: TGCGCCAGCAGACAAATCCAAGAGACCCAGTACTTC. The full variable domain, rest sourced from reference TRBV5-1 and TRBJ2-5, is KAGVTQTPRYLIKTRGQQVTLSCSPISGHRSVSWYQQTPGQGLQFLFEYFSETQRNKGNFPGRFSGRQFSNSRSEMNVSTLELGDSALYLCASRQIQETQYFGPGTRLLVL.

The table lists this clonotype with a count of one. This chain links TRBV5-1 with TRBJ2-7, with D possibly being TRBD2 (6 bases). This CDR3 is 16 amino acids long. The V end was cut by 3 bases, the J end by 6 bases, with 22 bases between. The germline gives CDR1 SGHRS, CDR2 YFSETQ. CDR3 DNA: TGCGCCAGCAGCTACCTCACCGGGACTTCACTTCGCGAGCAGTACTTC. Translated, it gives CASSYLTGTSLREQYF.

This chain links TRBV25-1 with TRBJ1-1, with 9 bases lining up with TRBD1. The CDR3 has 18 amino acids. CDR1 is MGHDK and CDR2 is SYGVNS in the germline V gene. The V and J ends lost 6 bases and 1 base, in that order; junction bases with no gene match: 15. The CDR3 spells CASSHHTGGAFPNTEAFF. The CDR3 bases are TGTGCCAGCAGCCACCACACAGGGGGCGCGTTCCCGAACACTGAAGCTTTCTTT.

This clonotype was detected only a few times. The rearrangement links TRBV7-2 to TRBJ2-5, with D perhaps TRBD2 (6 bases). V was clipped by 5 bases and J by 0 bases, with 13 bases between them. There are 15 residues in the CDR3. In germline, CDR1 is SGHTA, CDR2 FQGNSA. The CDR3 protein is CASSRGTSYQETQYF. The CDR3 DNA sequence: TGTGCCAGCAGCCGCGGGACTTCGTACCAAGAGACCCAGTACTTC.

This clonotype was recorded at least ten times. The V call is TRBV20-1, the J call TRBJ1-2; the D gene is possibly TRBD1 (6 bases). The CDR3 totals 12 residues. Germline V gene lookup returns CDR1 DFQATT and CDR2 SNEGSKA (reference sequence). V dropped 2 bases and J dropped 6 bases, with 10 bases sitting between them. CDR3 amino acids: CSARWGAHGYTF. In DNA, the CDR3 is TGCAGTGCTAGATGGGGGGCTCATGGCTACACCTTC.

V is TRBV25-1 and J is TRBJ2-1; D call uncertain. Germline V gene data show CDR1 as MGHDK and CDR2 as SYGVNS. V shed 1 base and J shed 7 bases, with 11 bases lying between them. This CDR3 has 14 residues. CDR3 region: CASSESESRNEQFF. CDR3 DNA: TGTGCCAGCAGTGAATCTGAGAGCCGTAATGAGCAGTTCTTC. Looking up the rest from reference TRBV25-1 and TRBJ2-1 gives the full variable domain: EADIYQTPRYLVIGTGKKITLECSQTMGHDKMYWYQQDPGMELHLIHYSYGVNSTEKGDLSSESTVSRIRTEHFPLTLESARPSHTSQYLCASSESESRNEQFFGPGTRLTVL.

The sample holds a few counts of this clonotype. The chain employs TRBV6-1 and TRBJ2-7, with a weak D call TRBD2 (5 bases). The J call may be incorrect, as the DNA end agrees better with TRBJ2-5. The CDR3 consists of 13 residues. Germline loops: CDR1 MNHNS, CDR2 SASEGT. This CDR3 is CASSRDFSETQYF. The CDR3 region has the DNA TGTGCCAGCAGCCGGGATTTTTCCGAGACCCAGTACTTC.